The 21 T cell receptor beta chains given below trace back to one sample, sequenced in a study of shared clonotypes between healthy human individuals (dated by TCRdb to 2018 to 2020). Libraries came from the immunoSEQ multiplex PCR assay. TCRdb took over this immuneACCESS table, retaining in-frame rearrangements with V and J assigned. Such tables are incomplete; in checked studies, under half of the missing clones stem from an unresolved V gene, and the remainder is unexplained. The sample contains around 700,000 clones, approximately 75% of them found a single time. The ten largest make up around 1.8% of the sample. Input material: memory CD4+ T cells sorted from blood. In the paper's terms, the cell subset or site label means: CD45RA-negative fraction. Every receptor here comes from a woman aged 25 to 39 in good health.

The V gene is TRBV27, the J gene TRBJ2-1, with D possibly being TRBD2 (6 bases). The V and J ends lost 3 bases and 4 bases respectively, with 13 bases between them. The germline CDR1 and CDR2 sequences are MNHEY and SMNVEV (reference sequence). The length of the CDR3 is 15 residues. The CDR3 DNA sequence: TGTGCCAGCAGTTTTAGGCTAGCGAAATACAATGAGCAGTTCTTC. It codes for CASSFRLAKYNEQFF.

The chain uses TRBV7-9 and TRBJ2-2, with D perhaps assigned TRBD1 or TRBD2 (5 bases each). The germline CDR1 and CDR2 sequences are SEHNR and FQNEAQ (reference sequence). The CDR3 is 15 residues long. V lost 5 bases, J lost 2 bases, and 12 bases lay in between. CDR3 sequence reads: CASSDWDRNTGELFF. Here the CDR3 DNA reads TGTGCCAGCAGCGATTGGGACCGAAACACCGGGGAGCTGTTTTTT.

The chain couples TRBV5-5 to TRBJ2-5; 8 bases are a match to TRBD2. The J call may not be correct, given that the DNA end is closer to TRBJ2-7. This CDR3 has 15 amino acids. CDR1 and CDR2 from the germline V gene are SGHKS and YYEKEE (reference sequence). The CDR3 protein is CASQGNLAGFYEQYF. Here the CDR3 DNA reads TGTGCCAGTCAGGGTAATCTAGCGGGCTTCTACGAGCAGTACTTC.

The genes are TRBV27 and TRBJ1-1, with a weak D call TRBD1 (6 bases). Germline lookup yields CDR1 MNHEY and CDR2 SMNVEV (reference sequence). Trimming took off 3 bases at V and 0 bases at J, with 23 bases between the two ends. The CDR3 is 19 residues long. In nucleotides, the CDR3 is TGTGCCAGCAGTTTTCACCGGACAGACTTCCTAGGGGTGAACACTGAAGCTTTCTTT. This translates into CASSFHRTDFLGVNTEAFF.

CDR3 residues: CASSLAGLGNEQYF. The CDR3 nucleotides are TGTGCCAGCAGTTTGGCCGGGCTCGGAAACGAGCAGTACTTC. The chain links TRBV28 to TRBJ2-7, with D uncertain. The CDR3 has 14 residues. Germline V gene lookup returns CDR1 MDHEN and CDR2 SYDVKM. V shed 3 bases and J shed 5 bases, with 14 bases lying between them.

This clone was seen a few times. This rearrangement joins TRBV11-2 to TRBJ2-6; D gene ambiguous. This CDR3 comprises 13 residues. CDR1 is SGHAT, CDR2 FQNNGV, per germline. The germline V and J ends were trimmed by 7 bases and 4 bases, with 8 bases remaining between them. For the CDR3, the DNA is TGTGCCAGCACCCTCGCCGGGGCCAACGTCCTGACTTTC. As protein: CASTLAGANVLTF.

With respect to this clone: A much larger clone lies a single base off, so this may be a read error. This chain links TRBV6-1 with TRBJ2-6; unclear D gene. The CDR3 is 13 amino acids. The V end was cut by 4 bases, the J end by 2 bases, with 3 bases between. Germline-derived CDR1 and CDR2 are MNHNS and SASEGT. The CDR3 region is CASSAPGANVLTF. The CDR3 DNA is TGTGCCAGCAGTGCCCCTGGGGCCAACGTCCTGACTTTC.

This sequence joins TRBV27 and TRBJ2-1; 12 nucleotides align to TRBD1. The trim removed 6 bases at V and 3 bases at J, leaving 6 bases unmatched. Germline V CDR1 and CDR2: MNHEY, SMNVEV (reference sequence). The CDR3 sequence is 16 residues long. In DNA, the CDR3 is TGTGCCAGCAGGAGGGGGACAGGGGGCTTCTACAATGAGCAGTTCTTC. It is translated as CASRRGTGGFYNEQFF.

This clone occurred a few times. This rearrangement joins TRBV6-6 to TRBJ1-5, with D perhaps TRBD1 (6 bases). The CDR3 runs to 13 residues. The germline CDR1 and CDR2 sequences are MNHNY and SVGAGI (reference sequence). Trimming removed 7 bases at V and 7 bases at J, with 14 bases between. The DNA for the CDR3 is TGTGCCAGCACCCAACCGGGGGCCCAGCCCCAGCATTTT. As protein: CASTQPGAQPQHF.

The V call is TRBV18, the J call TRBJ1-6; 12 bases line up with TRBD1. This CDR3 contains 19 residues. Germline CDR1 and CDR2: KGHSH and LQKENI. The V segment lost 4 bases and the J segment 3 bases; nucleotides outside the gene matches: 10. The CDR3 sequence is CASSRVGTGGDNYNSPLHF. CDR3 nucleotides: TGTGCCAGCTCACGGGTCGGGACAGGGGGCGACAACTATAATTCACCCCTCCACTTT. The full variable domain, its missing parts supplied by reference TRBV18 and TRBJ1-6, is NAGVMQNPRHLVRRRGQEARLRCSPMKGHSHVYWYRQLPEEGLKFMVYLQKENIIDESGMPKERFSAEFPKEGPSILRIQQVVRGDSAAYFCASSRVGTGGDNYNSPLHFGNGTRLTVT.

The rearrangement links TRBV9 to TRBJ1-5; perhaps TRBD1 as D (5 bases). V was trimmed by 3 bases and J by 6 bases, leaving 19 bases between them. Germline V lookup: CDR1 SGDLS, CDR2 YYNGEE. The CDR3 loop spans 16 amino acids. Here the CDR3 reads CASSAGEGAAGQPQHF. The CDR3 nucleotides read TGTGCCAGCAGCGCCGGGGAAGGGGCAGCAGGTCAGCCCCAGCATTTT.

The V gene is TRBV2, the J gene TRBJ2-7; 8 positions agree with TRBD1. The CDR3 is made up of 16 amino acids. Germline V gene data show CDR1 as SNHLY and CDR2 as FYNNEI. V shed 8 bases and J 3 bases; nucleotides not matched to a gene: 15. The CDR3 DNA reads TGTGCCAGCGAGTGGGAATGGACAGGGACCGTCTACGAGCAGTACTTC. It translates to CASEWEWTGTVYEQYF.

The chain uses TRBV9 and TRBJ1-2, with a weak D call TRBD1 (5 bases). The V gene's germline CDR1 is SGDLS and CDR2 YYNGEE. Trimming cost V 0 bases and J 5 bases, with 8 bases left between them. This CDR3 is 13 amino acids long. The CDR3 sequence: CASSVEGVYGYTF. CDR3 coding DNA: TGTGCCAGCAGCGTAGAAGGGGTTTATGGCTACACCTTC. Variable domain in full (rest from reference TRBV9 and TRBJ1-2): DSGVTQTPKHLITATGQRVTLRCSPRSGDLSVYWYQQSLDQGLQFLIQYYNGEERAKGNILERFSAQQFPDLHSELNLSSLELGDSALYFCASSVEGVYGYTFGSGTRLTVV.

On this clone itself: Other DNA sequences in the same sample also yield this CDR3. This CDR3 is CASSRSSGSYNEQFF. CDR3 in DNA: TGCGCCAGCAGCCGATCTAGCGGGAGCTACAATGAGCAGTTCTTC. This rearrangement joins TRBV5-1 to TRBJ2-1; 10 nucleotides align to TRBD2. The CDR3 runs 15 residues. V shed 4 bases and J 3 bases; nucleotides not matched to a gene: 4. In germline, CDR1 is SGHRS, CDR2 YFSETQ.

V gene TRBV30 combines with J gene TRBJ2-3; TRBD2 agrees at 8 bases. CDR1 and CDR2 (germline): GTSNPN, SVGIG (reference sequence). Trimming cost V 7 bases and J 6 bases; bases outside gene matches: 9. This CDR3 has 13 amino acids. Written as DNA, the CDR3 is TGTGCCTCCGACGGGGGGGCAGGGGATACGCAGTATTTT. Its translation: CASDGGAGDTQYF.

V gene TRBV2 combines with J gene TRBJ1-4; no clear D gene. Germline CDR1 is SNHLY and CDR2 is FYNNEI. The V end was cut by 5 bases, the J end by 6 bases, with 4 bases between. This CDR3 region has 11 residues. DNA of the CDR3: TGTGCCAGCAGTTTAGATGAAAAACTGTTTTTT. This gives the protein CASSLDEKLFF.

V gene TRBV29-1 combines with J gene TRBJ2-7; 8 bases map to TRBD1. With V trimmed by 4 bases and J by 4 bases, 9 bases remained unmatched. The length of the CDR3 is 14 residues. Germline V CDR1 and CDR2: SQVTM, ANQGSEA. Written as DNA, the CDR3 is TGCAGCGTTGTAGGGCGGACAGGGAATTACGAGCAGTACTTC. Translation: CSVVGRTGNYEQYF.

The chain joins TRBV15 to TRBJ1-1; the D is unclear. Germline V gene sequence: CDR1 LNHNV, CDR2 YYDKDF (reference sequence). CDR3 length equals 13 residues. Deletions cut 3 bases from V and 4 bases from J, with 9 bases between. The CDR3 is CATSSGPGTEAFF. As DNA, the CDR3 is TGTGCCACCAGCAGTGGCCCGGGCACTGAAGCTTTCTTT.

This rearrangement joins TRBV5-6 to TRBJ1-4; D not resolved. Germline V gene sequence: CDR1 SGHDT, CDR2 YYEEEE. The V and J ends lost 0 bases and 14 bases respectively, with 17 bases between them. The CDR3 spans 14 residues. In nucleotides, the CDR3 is TGTGCCAGCAGCTTGGAAGGTACAGATGATTTTCTGTTTTTT. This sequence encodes CASSLEGTDDFLFF.

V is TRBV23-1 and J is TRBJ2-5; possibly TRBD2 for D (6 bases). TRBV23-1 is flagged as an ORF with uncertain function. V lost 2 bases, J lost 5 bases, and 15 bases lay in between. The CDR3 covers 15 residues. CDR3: CASSQKRRAEETQYF. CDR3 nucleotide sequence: TGCGCCAGCAGTCAAAAGAGGAGGGCGGAGGAGACCCAGTACTTC.

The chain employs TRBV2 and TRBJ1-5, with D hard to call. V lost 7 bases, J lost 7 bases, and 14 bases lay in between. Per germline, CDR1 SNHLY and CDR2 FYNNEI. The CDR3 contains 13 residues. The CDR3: CASKYVSEQPQHF. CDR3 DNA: TGTGCCAGCAAATACGTCAGCGAGCAGCCCCAGCATTTT.